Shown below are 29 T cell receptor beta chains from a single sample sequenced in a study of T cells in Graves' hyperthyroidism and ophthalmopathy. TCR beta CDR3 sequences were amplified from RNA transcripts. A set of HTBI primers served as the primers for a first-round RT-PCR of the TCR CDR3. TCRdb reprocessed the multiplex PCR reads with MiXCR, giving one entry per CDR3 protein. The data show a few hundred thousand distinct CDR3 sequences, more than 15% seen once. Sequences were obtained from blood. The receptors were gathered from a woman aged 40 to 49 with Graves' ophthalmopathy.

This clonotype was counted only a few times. CDR3 sequence (DNA): TGCAGTGCTAGAGATCCACTAGCGGGTGCAAATGAGCAGTTCTTC. It yields the protein CSARDPLAGANEQFF. The chain has TRBV20-1 and TRBJ2-1, with 9 nucleotides matching TRBD2. CDR1 DFQATT and CDR2 SNEGSKA come from the germline V gene (reference sequence). The CDR3 runs to 15 residues. V dropped 0 bases and J dropped 7; count of bases not matched to a gene: 7.

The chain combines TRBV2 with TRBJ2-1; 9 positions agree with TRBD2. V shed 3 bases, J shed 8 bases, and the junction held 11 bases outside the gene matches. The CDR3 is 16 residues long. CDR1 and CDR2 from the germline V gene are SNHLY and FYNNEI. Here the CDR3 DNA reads TGTGCCAGCAGTGATTCCTTAGCGGGAGATGGTGATGAGCAGTTCTTC. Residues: CASSDSLAGDGDEQFF.

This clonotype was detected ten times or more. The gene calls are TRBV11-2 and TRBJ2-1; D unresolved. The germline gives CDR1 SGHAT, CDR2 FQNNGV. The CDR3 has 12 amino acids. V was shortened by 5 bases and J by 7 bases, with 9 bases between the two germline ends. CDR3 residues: CASSPQRNEQFF. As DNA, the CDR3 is TGTGCCAGCAGCCCCCAAAGGAATGAGCAGTTCTTC.

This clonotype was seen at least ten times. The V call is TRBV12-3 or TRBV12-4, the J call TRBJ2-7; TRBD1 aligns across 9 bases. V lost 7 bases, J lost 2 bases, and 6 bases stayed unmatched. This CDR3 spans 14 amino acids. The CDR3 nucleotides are TGTGCCAGCACCCTGGGACAGGGTCCCTACGAGCAGTACTTC. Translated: CASTLGQGPYEQYF.

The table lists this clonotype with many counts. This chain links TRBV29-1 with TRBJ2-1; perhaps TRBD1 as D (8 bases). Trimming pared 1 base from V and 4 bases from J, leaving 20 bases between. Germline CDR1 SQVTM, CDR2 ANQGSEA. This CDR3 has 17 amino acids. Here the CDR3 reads CSVEGWGGTGHYNEQFF. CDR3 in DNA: TGCAGCGTTGAAGGCTGGGGGGGGACAGGCCATTACAATGAGCAGTTCTTC.

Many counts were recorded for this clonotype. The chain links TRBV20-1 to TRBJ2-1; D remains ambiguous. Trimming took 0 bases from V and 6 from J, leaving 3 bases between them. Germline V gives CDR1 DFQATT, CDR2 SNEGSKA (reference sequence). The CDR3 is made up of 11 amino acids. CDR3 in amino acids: CSARDPNEQFF. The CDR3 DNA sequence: TGCAGTGCTAGAGATCCCAATGAGCAGTTCTTC.

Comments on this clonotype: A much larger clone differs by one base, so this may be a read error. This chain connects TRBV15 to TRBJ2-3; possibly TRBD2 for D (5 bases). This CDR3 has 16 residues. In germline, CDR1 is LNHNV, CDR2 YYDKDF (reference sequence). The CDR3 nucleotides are TGTGTCACCAGCAGAGCCGGGGTAGAGCGAAAGGGTACGCAGTATTTT. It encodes CVTSRAGVERKGTQYF. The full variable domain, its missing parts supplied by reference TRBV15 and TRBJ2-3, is DAMVIQNPRYQVTQFGKPVTLSCSQTLNHNVMYWYQQKSSQAPKLLFHYYDKDFNNEADTPDNFQSRRPNTSFCFLDIRSPGLGDTAMYLCVTSRAGVERKGTQYFGPGTRLTVL.

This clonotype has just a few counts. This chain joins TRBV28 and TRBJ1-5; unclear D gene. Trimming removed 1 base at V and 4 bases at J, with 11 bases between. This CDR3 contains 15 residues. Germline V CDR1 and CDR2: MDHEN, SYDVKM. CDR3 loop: CASSLSAGKNQPQHF. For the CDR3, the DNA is TGTGCCAGCAGTTTATCGGCAGGTAAAAATCAGCCCCAGCATTTT.

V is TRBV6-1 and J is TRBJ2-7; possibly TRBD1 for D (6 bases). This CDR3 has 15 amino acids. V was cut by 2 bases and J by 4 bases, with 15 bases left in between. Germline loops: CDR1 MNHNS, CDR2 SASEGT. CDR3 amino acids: CASSEWAGAGYEQYF. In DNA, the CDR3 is TGTGCCAGCAGTGAATGGGCAGGGGCTGGGTACGAGCAGTACTTC.

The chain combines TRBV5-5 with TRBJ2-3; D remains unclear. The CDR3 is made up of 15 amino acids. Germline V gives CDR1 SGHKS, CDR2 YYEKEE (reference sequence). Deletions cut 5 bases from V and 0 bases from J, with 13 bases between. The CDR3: CASRPRSVSTDTQYF. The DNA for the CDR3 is TGTGCCAGCAGGCCCCGTAGTGTTAGCACAGATACGCAGTATTTT.

CDR3 residues: CASSLPAGDAGELFF. As DNA, the CDR3 is TGTGCCAGCAGTTTACCAGCGGGAGACGCCGGGGAGCTGTTTTTT. The chain is built from TRBV28 and TRBJ2-2; 8 nucleotides line up with TRBD2. V lost 2 bases and J lost 6; bases outside the gene matches: 5. CDR3 size: 15 residues. Germline V gives CDR1 MDHEN, CDR2 SYDVKM.

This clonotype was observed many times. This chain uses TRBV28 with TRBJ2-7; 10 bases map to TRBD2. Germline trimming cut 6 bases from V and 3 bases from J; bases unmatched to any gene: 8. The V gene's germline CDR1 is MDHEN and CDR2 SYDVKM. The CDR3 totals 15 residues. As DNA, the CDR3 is TGTGCCAGCAGCCGTGGTCCTAGCGGGAGCTACGAGCAGTACTTC. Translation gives CASSRGPSGSYEQYF.

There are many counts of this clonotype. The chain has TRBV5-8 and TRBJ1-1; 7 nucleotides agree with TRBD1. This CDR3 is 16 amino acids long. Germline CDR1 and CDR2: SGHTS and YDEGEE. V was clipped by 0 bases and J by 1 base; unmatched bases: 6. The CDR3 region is CASSLATGRGNTEAFF. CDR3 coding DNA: TGTGCCAGCAGCTTGGCGACAGGGCGAGGGAACACTGAAGCTTTCTTT.

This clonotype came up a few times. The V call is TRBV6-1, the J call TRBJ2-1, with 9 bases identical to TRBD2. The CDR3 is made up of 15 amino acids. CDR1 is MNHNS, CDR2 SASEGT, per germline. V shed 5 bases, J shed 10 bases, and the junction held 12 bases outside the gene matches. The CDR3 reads CASSFVSGRGAEQFF. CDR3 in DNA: TGTGCCAGCAGTTTCGTTAGCGGGAGAGGGGCGGAGCAGTTCTTC.

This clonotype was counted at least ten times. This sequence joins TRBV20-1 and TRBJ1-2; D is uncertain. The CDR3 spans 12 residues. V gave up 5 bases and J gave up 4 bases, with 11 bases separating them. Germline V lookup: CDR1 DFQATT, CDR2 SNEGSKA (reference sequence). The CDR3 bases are TGCAGTGCTTTCGACGGGATCTATGGCTACACCTTC. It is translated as CSAFDGIYGYTF.

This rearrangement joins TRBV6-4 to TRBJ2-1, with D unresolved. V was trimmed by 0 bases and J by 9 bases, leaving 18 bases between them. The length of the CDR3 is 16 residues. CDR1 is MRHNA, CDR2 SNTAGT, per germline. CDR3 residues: CASSDSSRRTGGEQFF. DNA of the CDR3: TGTGCCAGCAGTGACTCGAGTAGGCGAACCGGCGGTGAGCAGTTCTTC.

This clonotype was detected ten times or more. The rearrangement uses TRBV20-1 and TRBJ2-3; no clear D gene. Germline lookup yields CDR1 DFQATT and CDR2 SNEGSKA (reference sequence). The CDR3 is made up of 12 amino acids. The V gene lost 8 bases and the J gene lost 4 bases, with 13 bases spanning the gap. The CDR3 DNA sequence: TGCAGTTTTCCAACAGAGGCAGATACGCAGTATTTT. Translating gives CSFPTEADTQYF.

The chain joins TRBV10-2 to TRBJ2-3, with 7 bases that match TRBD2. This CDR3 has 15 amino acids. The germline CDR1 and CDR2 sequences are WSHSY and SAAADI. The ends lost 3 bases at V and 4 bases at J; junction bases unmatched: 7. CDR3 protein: CASSDLWGGADTQYF. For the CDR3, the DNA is TGCGCCAGCAGTGACCTTTGGGGGGGGGCAGATACGCAGTATTTT.

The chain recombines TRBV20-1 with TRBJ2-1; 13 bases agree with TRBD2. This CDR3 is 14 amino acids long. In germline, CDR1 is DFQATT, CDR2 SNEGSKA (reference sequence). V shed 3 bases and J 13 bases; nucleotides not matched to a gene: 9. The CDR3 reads CSARGGTSGGAQFF. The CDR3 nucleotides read TGCAGTGCTAGGGGGGGTACTAGCGGGGGGGCTCAGTTCTTC.

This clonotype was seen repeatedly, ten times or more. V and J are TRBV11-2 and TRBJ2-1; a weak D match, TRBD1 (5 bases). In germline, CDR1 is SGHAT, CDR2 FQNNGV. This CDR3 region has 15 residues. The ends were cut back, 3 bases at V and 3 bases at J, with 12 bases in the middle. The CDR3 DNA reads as TGTGCCAGCAGCTTTGGCAGGGTGGTCTACAATGAGCAGTTCTTC. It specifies CASSFGRVVYNEQFF.

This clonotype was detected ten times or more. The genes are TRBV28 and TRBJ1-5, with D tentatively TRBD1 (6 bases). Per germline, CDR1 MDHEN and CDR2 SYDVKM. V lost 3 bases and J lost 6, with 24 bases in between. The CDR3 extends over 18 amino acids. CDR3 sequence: CASSFFRGQARLGQPQHF. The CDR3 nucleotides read TGTGCCAGCAGTTTTTTCAGGGGCCAGGCTCGGTTGGGTCAGCCCCAGCATTTT.

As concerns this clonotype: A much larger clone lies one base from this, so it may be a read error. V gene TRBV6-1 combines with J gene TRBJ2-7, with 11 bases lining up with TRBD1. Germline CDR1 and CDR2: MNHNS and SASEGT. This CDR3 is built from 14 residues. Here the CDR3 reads CDSRGTGGTYEQYF. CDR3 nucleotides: TGTGACAGCAGAGGGACAGGGGGGACCTACGAGCAGTACTTC.

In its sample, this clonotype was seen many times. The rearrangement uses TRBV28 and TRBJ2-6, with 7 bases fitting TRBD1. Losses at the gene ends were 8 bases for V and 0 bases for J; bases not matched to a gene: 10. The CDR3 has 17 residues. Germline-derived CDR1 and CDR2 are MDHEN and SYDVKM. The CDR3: CASYSSGQHSGANVLTF. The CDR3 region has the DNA TGTGCCAGCTACTCCTCGGGACAGCACTCTGGGGCCAACGTCCTGACTTTC.

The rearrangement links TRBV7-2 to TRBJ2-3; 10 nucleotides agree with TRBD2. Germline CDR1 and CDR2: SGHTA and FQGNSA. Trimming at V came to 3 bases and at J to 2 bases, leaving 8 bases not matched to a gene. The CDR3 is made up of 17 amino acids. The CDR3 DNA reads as TGTGCCAGCAGCTTCTCCTACGGACTAGCGGCCACAGATACGCAGTATTTT. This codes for CASSFSYGLAATDTQYF.

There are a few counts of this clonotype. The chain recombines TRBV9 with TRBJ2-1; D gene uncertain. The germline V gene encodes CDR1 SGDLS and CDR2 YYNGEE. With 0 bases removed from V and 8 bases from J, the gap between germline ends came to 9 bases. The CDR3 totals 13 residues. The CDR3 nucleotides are TGTGCCAGCAGCGTAGAAGGTTATGATGAGCAGTTCTTC. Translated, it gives CASSVEGYDEQFF.

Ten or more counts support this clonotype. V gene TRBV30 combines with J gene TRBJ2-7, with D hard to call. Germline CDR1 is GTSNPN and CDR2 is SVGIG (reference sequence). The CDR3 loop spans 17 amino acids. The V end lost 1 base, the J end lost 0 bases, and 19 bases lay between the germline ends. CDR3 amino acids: CAWSGGRMNWSSYEQYF. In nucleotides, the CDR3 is TGTGCCTGGAGTGGTGGCAGAATGAATTGGAGCTCCTACGAGCAGTACTTC.

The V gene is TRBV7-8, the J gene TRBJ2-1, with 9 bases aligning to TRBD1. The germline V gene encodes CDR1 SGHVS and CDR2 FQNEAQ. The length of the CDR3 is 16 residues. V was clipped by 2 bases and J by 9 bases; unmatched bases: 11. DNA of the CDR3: TGTGCCAGCAGCTTAACCCGGGACAGGGAGGGGACTGAGCAGTTCTTC. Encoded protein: CASSLTRDREGTEQFF. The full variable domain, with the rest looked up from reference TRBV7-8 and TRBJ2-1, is GAGVSQSPRYKVAKRGQDVALRCDPISGHVSLFWYQQALGQGPEFLTYFQNEAQLDKSGLPSDRFFAERPEGSVSTLKIQRTQQEDSAVYLCASSLTRDREGTEQFFGPGTRLTVL.

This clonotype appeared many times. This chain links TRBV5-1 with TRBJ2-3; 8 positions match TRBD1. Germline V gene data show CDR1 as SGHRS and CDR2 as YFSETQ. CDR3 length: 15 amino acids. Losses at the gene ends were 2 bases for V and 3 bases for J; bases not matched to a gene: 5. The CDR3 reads CASSFQGAITDTQYF. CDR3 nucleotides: TGCGCCAGCAGCTTCCAGGGGGCGATAACAGATACGCAGTATTTT.

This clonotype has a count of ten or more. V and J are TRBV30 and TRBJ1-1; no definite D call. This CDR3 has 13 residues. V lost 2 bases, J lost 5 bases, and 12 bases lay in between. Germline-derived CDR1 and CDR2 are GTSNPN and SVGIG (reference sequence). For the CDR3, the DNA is TGTGCCTGGAGTACCCAGTCCGGGACTGAAGCTTTCTTT. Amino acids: CAWSTQSGTEAFF.